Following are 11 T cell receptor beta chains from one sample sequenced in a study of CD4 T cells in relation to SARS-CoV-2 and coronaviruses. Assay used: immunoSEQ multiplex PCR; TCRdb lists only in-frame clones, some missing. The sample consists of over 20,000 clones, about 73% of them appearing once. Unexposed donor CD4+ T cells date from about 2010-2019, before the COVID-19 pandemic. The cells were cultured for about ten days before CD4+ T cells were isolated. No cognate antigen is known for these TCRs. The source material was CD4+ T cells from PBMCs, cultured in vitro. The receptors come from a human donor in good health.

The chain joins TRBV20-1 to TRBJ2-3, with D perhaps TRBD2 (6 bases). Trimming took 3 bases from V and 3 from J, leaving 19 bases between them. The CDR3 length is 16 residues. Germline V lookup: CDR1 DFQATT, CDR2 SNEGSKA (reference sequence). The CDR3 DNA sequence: TGCAGTGCTAGTCGTCTAGCGCGCCTCTTGACAGATACGCAGTATTTT. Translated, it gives CSASRLARLLTDTQYF.

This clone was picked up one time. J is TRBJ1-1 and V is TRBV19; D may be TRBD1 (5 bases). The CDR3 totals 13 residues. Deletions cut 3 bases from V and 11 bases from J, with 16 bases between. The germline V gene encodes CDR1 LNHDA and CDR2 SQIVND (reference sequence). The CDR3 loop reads CASSMPGGGYAFF. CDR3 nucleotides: TGTGCCAGTAGTATGCCCGGGGGAGGTTACGCTTTCTTT.

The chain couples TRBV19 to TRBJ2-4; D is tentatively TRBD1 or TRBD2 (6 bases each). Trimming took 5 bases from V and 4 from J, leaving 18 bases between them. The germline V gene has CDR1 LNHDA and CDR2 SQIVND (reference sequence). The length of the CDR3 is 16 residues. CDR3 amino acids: CASSSLGGQGKNIQYF. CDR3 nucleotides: TGTGCCAGTAGTTCCCTAGGGGGGCAGGGGAAAAACATTCAGTACTTC.

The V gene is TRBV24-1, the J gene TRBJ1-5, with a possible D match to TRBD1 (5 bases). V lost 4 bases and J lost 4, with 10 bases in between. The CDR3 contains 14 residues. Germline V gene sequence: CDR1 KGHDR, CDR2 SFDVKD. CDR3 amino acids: CATSELGENQPQHF. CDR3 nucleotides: TGTGCCACCAGTGAGTTAGGGGAAAATCAGCCCCAGCATTTT.

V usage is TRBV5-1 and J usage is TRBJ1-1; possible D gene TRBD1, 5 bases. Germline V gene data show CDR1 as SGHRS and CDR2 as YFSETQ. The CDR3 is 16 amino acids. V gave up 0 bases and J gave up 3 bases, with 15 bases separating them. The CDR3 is CASSLERGGGDTEAFF. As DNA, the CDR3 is TGCGCCAGCAGCTTGGAAAGGGGCGGGGGGGACACTGAAGCTTTCTTT.

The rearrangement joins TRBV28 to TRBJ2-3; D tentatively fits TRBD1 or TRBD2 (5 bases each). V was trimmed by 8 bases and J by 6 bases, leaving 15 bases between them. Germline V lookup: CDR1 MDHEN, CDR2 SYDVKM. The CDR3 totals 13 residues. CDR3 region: CASAPGAEDTQYF. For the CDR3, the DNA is TGTGCCAGCGCACCCGGGGCAGAGGATACGCAGTATTTT.

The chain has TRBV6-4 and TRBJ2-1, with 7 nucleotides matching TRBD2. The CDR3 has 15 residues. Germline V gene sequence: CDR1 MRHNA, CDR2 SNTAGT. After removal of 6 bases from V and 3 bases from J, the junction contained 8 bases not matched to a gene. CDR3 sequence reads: CASSRLAGDYNEQFF. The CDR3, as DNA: TGTGCCAGCAGCCGTCTGGCGGGAGACTACAATGAGCAGTTCTTC.

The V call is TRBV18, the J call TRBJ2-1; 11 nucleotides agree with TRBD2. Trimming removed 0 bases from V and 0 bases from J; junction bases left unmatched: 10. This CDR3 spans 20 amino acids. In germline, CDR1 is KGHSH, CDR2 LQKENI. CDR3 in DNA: TGTGCCAGCTCACCACCTTGGGTAGGACTAGCGGGCCCCTCCTACAATGAGCAGTTCTTC. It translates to CASSPPWVGLAGPSYNEQFF.

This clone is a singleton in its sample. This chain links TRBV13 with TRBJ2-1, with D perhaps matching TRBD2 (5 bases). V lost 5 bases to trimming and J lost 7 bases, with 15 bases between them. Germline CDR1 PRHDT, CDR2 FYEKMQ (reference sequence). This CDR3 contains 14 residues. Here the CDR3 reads CASSPRAGLNEQFF. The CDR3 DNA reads TGTGCCAGCAGCCCACGGGCGGGTTTGAATGAGCAGTTCTTC.

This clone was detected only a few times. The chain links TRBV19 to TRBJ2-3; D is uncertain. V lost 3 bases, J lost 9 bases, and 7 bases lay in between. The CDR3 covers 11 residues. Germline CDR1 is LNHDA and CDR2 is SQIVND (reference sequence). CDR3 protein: CASSIERTQYF. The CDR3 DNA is TGTGCCAGTAGTATTGAACGCACGCAGTATTTT.

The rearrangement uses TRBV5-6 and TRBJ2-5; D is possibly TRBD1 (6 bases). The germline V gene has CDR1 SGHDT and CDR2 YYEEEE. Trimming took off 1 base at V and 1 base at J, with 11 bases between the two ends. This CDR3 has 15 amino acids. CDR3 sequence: CASSLFQGLQETQYF. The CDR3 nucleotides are TGTGCCAGCAGCTTGTTCCAGGGGCTCCAAGAGACCCAGTACTTC.